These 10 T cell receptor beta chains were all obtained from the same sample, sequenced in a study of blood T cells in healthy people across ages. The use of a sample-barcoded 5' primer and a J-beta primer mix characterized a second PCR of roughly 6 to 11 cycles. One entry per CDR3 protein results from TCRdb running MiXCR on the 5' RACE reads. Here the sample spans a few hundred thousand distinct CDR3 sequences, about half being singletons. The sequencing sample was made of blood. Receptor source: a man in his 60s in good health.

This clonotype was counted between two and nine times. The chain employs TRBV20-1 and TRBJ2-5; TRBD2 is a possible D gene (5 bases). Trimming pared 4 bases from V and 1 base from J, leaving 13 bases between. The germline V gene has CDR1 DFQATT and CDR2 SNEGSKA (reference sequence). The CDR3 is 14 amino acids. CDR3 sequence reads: CSANLNSGQETQYF. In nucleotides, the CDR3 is TGCAGTGCTAATCTAAACAGCGGCCAAGAGACCCAGTACTTC.

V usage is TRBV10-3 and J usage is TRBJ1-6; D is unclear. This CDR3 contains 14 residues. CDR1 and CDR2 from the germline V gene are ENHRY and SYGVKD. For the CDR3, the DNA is TGTGGGGGAGCGTCCGGGATATATAATTCACCCCTCCACTTT. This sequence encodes CGGASGIYNSPLHF.

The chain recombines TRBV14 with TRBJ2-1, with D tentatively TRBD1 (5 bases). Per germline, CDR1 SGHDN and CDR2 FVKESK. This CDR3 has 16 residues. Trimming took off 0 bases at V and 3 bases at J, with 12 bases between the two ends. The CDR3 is CASSQDWGRVYNEQFF. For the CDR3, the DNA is TGTGCCAGCAGCCAAGATTGGGGCAGGGTCTACAATGAGCAGTTCTTC.

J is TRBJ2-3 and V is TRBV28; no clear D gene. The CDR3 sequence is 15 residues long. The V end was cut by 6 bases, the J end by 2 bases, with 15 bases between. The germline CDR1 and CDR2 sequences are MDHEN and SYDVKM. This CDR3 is CASSTSSSTTDTQYF. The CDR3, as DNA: TGTGCCAGCAGCACCTCGAGTTCAACCACAGATACGCAGTATTTT.

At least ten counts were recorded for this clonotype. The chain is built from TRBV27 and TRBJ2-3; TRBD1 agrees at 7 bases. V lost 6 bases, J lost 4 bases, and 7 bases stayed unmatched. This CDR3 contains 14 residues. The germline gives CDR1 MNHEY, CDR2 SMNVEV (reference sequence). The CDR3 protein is CASSDFQGADTQYF. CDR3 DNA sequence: TGTGCCAGCAGCGATTTTCAGGGGGCAGATACGCAGTATTTT.

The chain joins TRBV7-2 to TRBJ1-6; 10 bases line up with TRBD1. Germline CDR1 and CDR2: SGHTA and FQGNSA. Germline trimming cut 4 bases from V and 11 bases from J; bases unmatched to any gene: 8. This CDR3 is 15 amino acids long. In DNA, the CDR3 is TGTGCCAGCAGCTATCGGACAGGGGGAAGGGCACCCCTCCACTTT. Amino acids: CASSYRTGGRAPLHF.

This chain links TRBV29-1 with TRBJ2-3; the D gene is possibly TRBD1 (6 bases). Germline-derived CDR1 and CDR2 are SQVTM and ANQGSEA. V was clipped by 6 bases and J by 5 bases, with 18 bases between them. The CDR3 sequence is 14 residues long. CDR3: CSVSPGQVGDTQYF. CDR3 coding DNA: TGCAGCGTCAGTCCGGGACAAGTAGGAGATACGCAGTATTTT.

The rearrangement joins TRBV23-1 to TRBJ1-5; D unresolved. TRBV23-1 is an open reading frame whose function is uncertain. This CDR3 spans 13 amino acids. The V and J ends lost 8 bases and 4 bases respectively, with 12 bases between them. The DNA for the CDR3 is TGCGCCAGCCCCCGGGCGGCAAATCAGCCCCAGCATTTT. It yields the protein CASPRAANQPQHF.

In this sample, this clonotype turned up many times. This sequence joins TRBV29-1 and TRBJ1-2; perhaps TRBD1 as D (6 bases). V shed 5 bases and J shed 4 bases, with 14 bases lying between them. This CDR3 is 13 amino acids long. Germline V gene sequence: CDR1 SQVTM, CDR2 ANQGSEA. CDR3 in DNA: TGCAGCGTTCGGGCAGGGGCTAGCTATGGCTACACCTTC. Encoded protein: CSVRAGASYGYTF. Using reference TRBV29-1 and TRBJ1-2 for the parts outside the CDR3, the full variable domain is SAVISQKPSRDICQRGTSLTIQCQVDSQVTMMFWYRQQPGQSLTLIATANQGSEATYESGFVIDKFPISRPNLTFSTLTVSNMSPEDSSIYLCSVRAGASYGYTFGSGTRLTVV.

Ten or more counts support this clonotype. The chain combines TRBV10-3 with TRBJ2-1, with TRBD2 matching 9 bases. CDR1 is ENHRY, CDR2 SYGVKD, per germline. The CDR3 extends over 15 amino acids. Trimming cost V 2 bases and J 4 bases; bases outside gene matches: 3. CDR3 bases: TGTGCCATCAGTGAGGTAGCGGGGGTATACAATGAGCAGTTCTTC. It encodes CAISEVAGVYNEQFF.